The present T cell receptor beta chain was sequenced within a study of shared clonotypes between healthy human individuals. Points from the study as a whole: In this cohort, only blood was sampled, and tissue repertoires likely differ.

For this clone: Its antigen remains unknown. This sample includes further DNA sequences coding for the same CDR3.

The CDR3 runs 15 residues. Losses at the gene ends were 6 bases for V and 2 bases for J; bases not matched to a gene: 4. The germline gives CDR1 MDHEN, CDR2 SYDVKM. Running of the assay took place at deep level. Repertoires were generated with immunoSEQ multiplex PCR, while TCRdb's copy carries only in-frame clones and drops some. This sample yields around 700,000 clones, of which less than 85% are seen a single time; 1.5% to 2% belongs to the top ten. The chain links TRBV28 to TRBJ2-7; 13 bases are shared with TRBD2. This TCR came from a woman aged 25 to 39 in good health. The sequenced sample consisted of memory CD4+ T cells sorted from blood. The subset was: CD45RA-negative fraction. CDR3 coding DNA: TGTGCCAGCAGCCCGACTAGCGGGGGGACCTACGAGCAGTACTTC. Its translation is CASSPTSGGTYEQYF.